This record looks at one T cell receptor (beta chain) sequence and its context. CDR3 length equals 11 residues. CDR1 and CDR2 (germline): SQVTM, ANQGSEA. With 2 bases removed from V and 5 bases from J, the gap between germline ends came to 7 bases. The sample belongs to a study of blood T cell repertoires in COVID-19. Original handling: By means of reference gene primer amplification, nucleated cell counts were estimated. Generated by immunoSEQ multiplex PCR, the TCRdb table keeps only in-frame clones and is missing some. That table supplies the V and J calls and clone size; D and trimming were determined from the DNA. Among 50,000 to 85,000 clones listed, approximately 86% were seen once.

The chain joins TRBV29-1 to TRBJ2-7; D is unresolved. The sample comprised peripheral blood. The source is a man aged 55-75 years with acute or convalescent COVID-19. The CDR3 nucleotides are TGCAGCGTTGAAAAGAGGCACGAGCAGTACTTC. Its translation is CSVEKRHEQYF.